Listed here are 3 T cell receptor beta chains from one sample, sequenced in a study of T cells in Graves' hyperthyroidism and ophthalmopathy. TCR beta CDR3 sequences were amplified from RNA transcripts. The HTBI primer set was used in a first-round RT-PCR of the TCR CDR3. MiXCR, applied by TCRdb to the multiplex PCR reads, yields one record per CDR3 protein. This sample has 700,000 to 850,000 distinct CDR3 sequences, with 35% found just once. Sequenced input: blood. Source of these receptors: a woman in her forties with Graves' hyperthyroidism.

This clonotype has more than one count but fewer than ten. CDR3 sequence (DNA): TGTGCCAGCGGGTACCTCGGGGGTGAAGCTTTCTTT. Its translation: CASGYLGGEAFF. The chain uses TRBV7-3 and TRBJ1-1, with a tentative D call TRBD1 (5 bases). The ends were cut back, 8 bases at V and 7 bases at J, with 14 bases in the middle. CDR3 size: 12 residues. Germline V gene lookup returns CDR1 SGHTA and CDR2 FQGTGA.

This clonotype has a count of ten or more. The J gene is TRBJ2-7, the V gene TRBV10-3, with TRBD2 matching 7 bases. There are 17 residues in the CDR3. CDR1 is ENHRY and CDR2 is SYGVKD in the germline V gene. V dropped 0 bases and J dropped 3; count of bases not matched to a gene: 11. In nucleotides, the CDR3 is TGTGCCATCAGTGAGTCCACCCGGGGGGAAAAGGGCTACGAGCAGTACTTC. Its translation is CAISESTRGEKGYEQYF.

V gene TRBV10-3 combines with J gene TRBJ2-7; D is perhaps TRBD1 or TRBD2 (5 bases each). Germline values: CDR1 ENHRY, CDR2 SYGVKD. The length of the CDR3 is 13 residues. The ends were cut back, 10 bases at V and 5 bases at J, with 18 bases in the middle. The CDR3 is CASSYSGRDEQYF. The CDR3, as DNA: TGTGCCAGCAGCTATTCAGGGCGGGACGAGCAGTACTTC.